This TCR beta chain stems from a study of T cells after posttransplantation cyclophosphamide. This clone is termed medium-sized. The antigen is undetermined. Treatment was busulfan-fludarabine conditioning, a marrow graft, and cyclophosphamide on days +3 and +4. General observations from the study: TRB overlap between skin or GI tissue T cells and blood was limited. Donor CD8+ memory clones often dominated recipient blood repertoires at later times. Recipient CMV seropositivity and CMV reactivation strongly tracked TRB clonality.

Clones were sequenced by immunoSEQ multiplex PCR, and TCRdb holds only the in-frame ones, with some missing. This sample comprises thousands of clones, none seen once only. Germline V gives CDR1 ENHRY, CDR2 SYGVKD. With 4 bases clipped from V and 7 bases from J, the junction kept 5 bases outside the gene matches. The CDR3 is 15 residues long. This rearrangement joins TRBV10-3 to TRBJ1-6; 9 bases line up with TRBD1. This specimen consisted of PBMCs, obtained after allogeneic stem cell transplant with posttransplant cyclophosphamide. The clonotype comes from a male patient aged 30 to 40 who received an allogeneic stem cell transplant from a related donor, was CMV-positive, and had acute GVHD only. Some T cells may be supplied by the graft donor. The CDR3 region is CAISGQDRGNSPLHF. In nucleotides, the CDR3 is TGTGCCATCAGTGGGCAAGACAGGGGGAATTCACCCCTCCACTTT.